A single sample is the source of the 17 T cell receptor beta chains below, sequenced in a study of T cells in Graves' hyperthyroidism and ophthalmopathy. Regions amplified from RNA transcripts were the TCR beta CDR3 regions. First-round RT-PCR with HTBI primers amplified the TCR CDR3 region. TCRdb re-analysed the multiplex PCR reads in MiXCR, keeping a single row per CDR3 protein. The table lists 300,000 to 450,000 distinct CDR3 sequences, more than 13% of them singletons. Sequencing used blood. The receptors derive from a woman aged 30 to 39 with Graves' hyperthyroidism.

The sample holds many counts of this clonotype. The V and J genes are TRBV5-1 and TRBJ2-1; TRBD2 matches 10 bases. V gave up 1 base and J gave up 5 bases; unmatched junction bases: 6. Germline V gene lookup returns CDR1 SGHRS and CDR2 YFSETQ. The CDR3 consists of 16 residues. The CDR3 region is CASSLLLSGGNNEQFF. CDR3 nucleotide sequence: TGCGCCAGCAGCTTGTTACTTAGCGGGGGGAACAATGAGCAGTTCTTC.

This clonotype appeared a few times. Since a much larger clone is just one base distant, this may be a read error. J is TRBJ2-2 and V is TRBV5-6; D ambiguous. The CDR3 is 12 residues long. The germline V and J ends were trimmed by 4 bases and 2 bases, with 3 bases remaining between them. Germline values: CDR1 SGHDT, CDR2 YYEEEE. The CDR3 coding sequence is TGTGCCAGCAGCGTTAACACCGGGGAGCTGTTTTTT. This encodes CASSVNTGELFF.

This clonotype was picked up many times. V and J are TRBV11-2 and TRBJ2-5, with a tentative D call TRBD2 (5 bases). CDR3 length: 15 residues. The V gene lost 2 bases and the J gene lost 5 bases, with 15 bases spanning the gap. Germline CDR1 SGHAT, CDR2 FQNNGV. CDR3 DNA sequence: TGTGCCAGCAGCTTAAGGTTCAGCGGAGATGAGACCCAGTACTTC. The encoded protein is CASSLRFSGDETQYF.

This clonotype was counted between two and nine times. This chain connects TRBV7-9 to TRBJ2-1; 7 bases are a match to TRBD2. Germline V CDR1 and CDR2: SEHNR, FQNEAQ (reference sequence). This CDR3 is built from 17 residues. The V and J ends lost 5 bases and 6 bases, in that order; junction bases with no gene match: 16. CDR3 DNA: TGTGCCAGCAGCACGGGGGGACTGGCGTGGGTCTTCAATGAGCAGTTCTTC. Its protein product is CASSTGGLAWVFNEQFF.

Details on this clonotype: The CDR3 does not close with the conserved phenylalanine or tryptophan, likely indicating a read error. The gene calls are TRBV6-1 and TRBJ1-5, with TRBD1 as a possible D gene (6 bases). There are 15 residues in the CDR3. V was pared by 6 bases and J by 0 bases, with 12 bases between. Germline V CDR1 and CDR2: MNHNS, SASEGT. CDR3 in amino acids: CASRGGGFSNQPQHS. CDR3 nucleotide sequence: TGTGCCAGCAGGGGAGGGGGTTTTAGCAATCAGCCCCAGCATTCT.

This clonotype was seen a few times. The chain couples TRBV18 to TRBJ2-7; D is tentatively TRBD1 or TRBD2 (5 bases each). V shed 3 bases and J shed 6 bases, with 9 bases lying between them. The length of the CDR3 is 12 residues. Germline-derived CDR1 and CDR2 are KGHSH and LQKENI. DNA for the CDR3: TGTGCCAGCTCACCGGGACCGGGCGAGCAGTACTTC. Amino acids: CASSPGPGEQYF.

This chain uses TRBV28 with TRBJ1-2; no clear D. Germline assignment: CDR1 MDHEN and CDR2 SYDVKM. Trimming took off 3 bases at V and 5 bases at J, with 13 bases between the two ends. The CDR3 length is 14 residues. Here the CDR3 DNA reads TGTGCCAGCAGTTTGGCGGGATTCCCGTATGGCTACACCTTC. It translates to CASSLAGFPYGYTF.

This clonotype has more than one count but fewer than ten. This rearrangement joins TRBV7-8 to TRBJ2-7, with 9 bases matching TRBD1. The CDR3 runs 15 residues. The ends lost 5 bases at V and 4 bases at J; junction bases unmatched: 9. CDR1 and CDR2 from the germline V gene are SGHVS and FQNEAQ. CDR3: CASSITLGQGYEQYF. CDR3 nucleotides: TGTGCCAGCAGCATTACTTTGGGACAGGGTTACGAGCAGTACTTC.

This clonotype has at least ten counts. The CDR3 DNA reads as TGTGCCAGCAGCCAAGATCTTTCGACAGGTTGGGGTGGCTACACCTTC. Translation: CASSQDLSTGWGGYTF. V is TRBV3-1 and J is TRBJ1-2; D possibly corresponds to TRBD1 (6 bases). Germline loops: CDR1 LGHDT, CDR2 YNNKEL (reference sequence). V was shortened by 0 bases and J by 7 bases, with 18 bases between the two germline ends. This CDR3 is built from 16 residues. Combining the CDR3 with reference TRBV3-1 and TRBJ1-2 gives the whole variable domain DTAVSQTPKYLVTQMGNDKSIKCEQNLGHDTMYWYKQDSKKFLKIMFSYNNKELIINETVPNRFSPKSPDKAHLNLHINSLELGDSAVYFCASSQDLSTGWGGYTFGSGTRLTVV.

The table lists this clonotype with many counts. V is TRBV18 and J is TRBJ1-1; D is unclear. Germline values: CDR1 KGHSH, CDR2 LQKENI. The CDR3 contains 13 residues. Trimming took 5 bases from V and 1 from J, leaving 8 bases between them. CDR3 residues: CASSSASNTEAFF. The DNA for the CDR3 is TGTGCCAGCTCATCCGCATCGAACACTGAAGCTTTCTTT.

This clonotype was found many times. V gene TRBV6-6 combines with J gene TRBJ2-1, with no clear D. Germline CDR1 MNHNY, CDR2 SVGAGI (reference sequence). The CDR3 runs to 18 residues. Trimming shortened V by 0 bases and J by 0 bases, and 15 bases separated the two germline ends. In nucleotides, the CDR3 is TGTGCCAGCAGTTACTCGAAAGGCAGGCGGAGCTCCTACAATGAGCAGTTCTTC. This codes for CASSYSKGRRSSYNEQFF.

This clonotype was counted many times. The CDR3 protein is CSARGITGGRAVNTGELFF. The CDR3 region has the DNA TGCAGTGCTAGAGGGATAACGGGCGGGAGGGCCGTTAACACCGGGGAGCTGTTTTTT. This sequence joins TRBV20-1 and TRBJ2-2; TRBD2 agrees at 9 bases. V trimming: 1 base; J trimming: 2 bases; junction bases outside the gene matches: 14. The CDR3 is made up of 19 amino acids. Germline values: CDR1 DFQATT, CDR2 SNEGSKA (reference sequence).

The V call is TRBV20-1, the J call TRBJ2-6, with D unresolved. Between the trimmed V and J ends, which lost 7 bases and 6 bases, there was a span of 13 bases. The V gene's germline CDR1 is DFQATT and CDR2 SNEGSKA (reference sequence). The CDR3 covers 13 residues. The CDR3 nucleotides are TGCAGTGGCCTAAGTATGGAGGCCAACGTCCTGACTTTC. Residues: CSGLSMEANVLTF.

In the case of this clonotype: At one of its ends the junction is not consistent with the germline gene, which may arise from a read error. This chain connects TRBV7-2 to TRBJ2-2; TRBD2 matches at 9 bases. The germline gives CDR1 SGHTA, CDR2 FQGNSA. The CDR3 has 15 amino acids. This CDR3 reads CASSLAGLNTGELFF. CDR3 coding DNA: TGTGCCAGCAGCCTAGCGGGATTGAACACCGGGGAGCTGTTTTTT.

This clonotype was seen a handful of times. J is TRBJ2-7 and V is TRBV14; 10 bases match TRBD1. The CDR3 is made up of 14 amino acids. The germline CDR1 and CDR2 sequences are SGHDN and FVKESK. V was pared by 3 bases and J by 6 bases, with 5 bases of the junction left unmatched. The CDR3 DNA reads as TGTGCCAGCAGCCACCGGACAGGGGGTTCCGAGCAGTACTTC. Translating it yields CASSHRTGGSEQYF.

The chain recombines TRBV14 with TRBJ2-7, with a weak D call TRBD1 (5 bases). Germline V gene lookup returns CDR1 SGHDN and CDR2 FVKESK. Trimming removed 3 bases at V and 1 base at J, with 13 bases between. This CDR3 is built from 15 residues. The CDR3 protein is CASSHVRQTSYEQYF. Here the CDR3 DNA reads TGTGCCAGCAGCCATGTCAGACAGACATCCTACGAGCAGTACTTC.

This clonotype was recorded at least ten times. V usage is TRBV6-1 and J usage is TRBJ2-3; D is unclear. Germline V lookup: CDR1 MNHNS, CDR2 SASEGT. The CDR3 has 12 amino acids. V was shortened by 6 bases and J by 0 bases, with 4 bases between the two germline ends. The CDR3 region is CASRTSTDTQYF. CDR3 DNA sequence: TGTGCCAGCAGAACTAGCACAGATACGCAGTATTTT.